The 20 T cell receptor beta chains listed next were all sequenced from one sample in a study of immune reconstitution after stem cell transplant in scleroderma. MiXCR, run by TCRdb on the RT-PCR reads, gives a single entry per CDR3 protein. The data contain about 2,100 distinct CDR3 sequences, about 9.1% of them singletons. Sampling took place before or after autologous hematopoietic stem cell transplantation (not recorded which). The receptors here all came from a male donor with systemic sclerosis.

J is TRBJ2-5 and V is TRBV20-1, with 9 bases fitting TRBD2. This CDR3 contains 20 residues. J lost 1 base, V lost 2 bases, and 20 bases had no gene match. Looked up from germline, CDR1 is DFQATT and CDR2 is SNEGSKA (reference sequence). CDR3 protein: CSARPSIRTSERPIQETQYF. CDR3 nucleotide sequence: TGCAGTGCTAGACCATCGATCAGGACTAGCGAGAGGCCCATCCAAGAGACCCAGTACTTC.

In this sample, this clonotype turned up a few times. A read error may explain this, as a much larger clone is one base away. The V call is TRBV2, the J call TRBJ2-7; D gene ambiguous. The CDR3 has 11 amino acids. Germline V gives CDR1 SNHLY, CDR2 FYNNEI. The CDR3 region is CVSSVPYEQYF. The CDR3 DNA is TGTGTCAGCAGTGTCCCCTACGAGCAGTACTTC.

This clonotype is deemed medium-sized. V usage is TRBV27 and J usage is TRBJ2-2; D call uncertain. Germline CDR1 and CDR2: MNHEY and SMNVEV (reference sequence). This CDR3 is 14 amino acids long. Trimming stripped 3 bases from V and 2 bases from J, with 7 bases between. The CDR3 spells CASSFEINTGELFF. CDR3 DNA sequence: TGTGCCAGCAGTTTTGAGATAAACACCGGGGAGCTGTTTTTT.

The genes are TRBV6-1 and TRBJ2-7, with 7 bases matching TRBD2. There are 17 residues in the CDR3. CDR1 is MNHNS and CDR2 is SASEGT in the germline V gene. V dropped 4 bases and J dropped 2; count of bases not matched to a gene: 14. The CDR3 nucleotides read TGTGCCAGCAGTGGGGGGACTACCCAAAAAGCCCCCTACGAGCAGTACTTC. Translating it yields CASSGGTTQKAPYEQYF.

The V gene is TRBV5-1, the J gene TRBJ2-3; TRBD2 aligns across 8 bases. CDR1 and CDR2 (germline): SGHRS, YFSETQ. V lost 0 bases, J lost 2 bases, and 5 bases stayed unmatched. This CDR3 spans 16 amino acids. For the CDR3, the DNA is TGCGCCAGCAGCTTGGGCCTAGCGGGCTACACAGATACGCAGTATTTT. It yields the protein CASSLGLAGYTDTQYF.

By sample fraction, this clonotype is medium-sized (0.01 to 0.1%). This chain connects TRBV29-1 to TRBJ2-1; possibly TRBD1 for D (5 bases). The CDR3 spans 13 residues. V dropped 6 bases and J dropped 4 bases, with 13 bases sitting between them. CDR1 is SQVTM, CDR2 ANQGSEA, per germline. CDR3 region: CSVRWGEYNEQFF. CDR3 DNA sequence: TGCAGCGTGCGGTGGGGCGAGTACAATGAGCAGTTCTTC.

This clonotype is large. The gene calls are TRBV19 and TRBJ2-1; D unresolved. V shed 5 bases and J shed 7 bases, with 18 bases lying between them. CDR1 is LNHDA, CDR2 SQIVND, per germline (reference sequence). The CDR3 consists of 15 residues. The CDR3: CASSPRAVSVNEQFF. In DNA form, the CDR3 reads TGTGCCAGTAGTCCACGGGCGGTGAGTGTAAATGAGCAGTTCTTC.

The chain couples TRBV20-1 to TRBJ2-2, with D perhaps TRBD2 (6 bases). The V gene lost 8 bases and the J gene lost 6 bases, with 16 bases spanning the gap. Germline CDR1 reads DFQATT; CDR2 reads SNEGSKA (reference sequence). This CDR3 has 13 amino acids. The CDR3 DNA reads as TGCAGTTTTCCGAATGGAGGGCCCGGGGAGCTGTTTTTT. This codes for CSFPNGGPGELFF.

By share, this clonotype counts as medium-sized. The chain joins TRBV5-1 to TRBJ2-7; TRBD1 matches at 9 bases. V trimming: 4 bases; J trimming: 4 bases; junction bases outside the gene matches: 9. The germline V gene has CDR1 SGHRS and CDR2 YFSETQ. This CDR3 spans 15 amino acids. The CDR3 reads CASSPRDRDSYEQYF. The CDR3 DNA reads as TGCGCCAGCAGCCCGCGGGACAGGGACTCTTACGAGCAGTACTTC.

By sample share, this clonotype is medium-sized. The CDR3 DNA reads TGCAGCGTTGTAGGGGCACCCACGACCTACGAGCAGTACTTC. It is translated as CSVVGAPTTYEQYF. The chain employs TRBV29-1 and TRBJ2-7, with D perhaps TRBD1 (5 bases). V was shortened by 4 bases and J by 2 bases, with 15 bases between the two germline ends. The CDR3 spans 14 residues. Per the germline V gene, CDR1 is SQVTM and CDR2 is ANQGSEA.

This clonotype ranks as medium-sized (0.01 to 0.1%). The chain recombines TRBV20-1 with TRBJ2-1; maybe TRBD2 (5 bases). The V end was cut by 7 bases, the J end by 7 bases, with 17 bases between. Germline V lookup: CDR1 DFQATT, CDR2 SNEGSKA (reference sequence). CDR3 length: 13 amino acids. In DNA, the CDR3 is TGCAGTGTTTCGGACGCCCCGGGGAATGAGCAGTTCTTC. Amino acids: CSVSDAPGNEQFF.

This clonotype was seen a handful of times. The DNA of the CDR3 is TGTGCCTGGGGTCGGGCCGCCGGTAGTGAGCAGTTCTTC. It encodes CAWGRAAGSEQFF. The V call is TRBV30, the J call TRBJ2-1, with D uncertain. CDR1 is GTSNPN, CDR2 SVGIG, per germline (reference sequence). Trimming stripped 5 bases from V and 9 bases from J, with 17 bases between. The CDR3 extends over 13 amino acids.

This clonotype qualifies as large. The chain employs TRBV6-2 or TRBV6-3 and TRBJ2-7, with D possibly being TRBD1 (5 bases). V was cut by 2 bases and J by 6 bases, with 14 bases left in between. The CDR3 has 14 residues. The germline V gene encodes CDR1 MNHEY and CDR2 SVGEGT. The CDR3 loop is CASSYGIQGVEQYF. The CDR3 nucleotides are TGTGCCAGCAGTTACGGCATCCAGGGTGTCGAGCAGTACTTC.

In this sample, this clonotype is medium-sized. This rearrangement joins TRBV27 to TRBJ1-6; D uncertain. V was trimmed by 5 bases and J by 0 bases, leaving 2 bases between them. CDR3 length equals 13 residues. Germline CDR1 MNHEY, CDR2 SMNVEV (reference sequence). CDR3 nucleotides: TGTGCCAGCAGTCTCTCCTATAATTCACCCCTCCACTTT. It is translated as CASSLSYNSPLHF.

This clonotype was counted at least ten times. The chain carries TRBV5-1 and TRBJ1-4; TRBD1 is a possible D gene (5 bases). Germline CDR1 is SGHRS and CDR2 is YFSETQ. V lost 1 base and J lost 5, with 9 bases in between. The CDR3 runs 14 residues. CDR3: CASSLNGGNEKLFF. For the CDR3, the DNA is TGCGCCAGCAGCTTGAACGGGGGGAATGAAAAACTGTTTTTT.

Sample share makes this clonotype medium-sized (0.01 to 0.1%). The chain has TRBV7-2 and TRBJ2-7; 10 nucleotides agree with TRBD1. The CDR3 sequence is 15 residues long. Germline CDR1 SGHTA, CDR2 FQGNSA. V was pared by 1 base and J by 4 bases, with 4 bases of the junction left unmatched. The chain's CDR3 is CASSLGADRGYEQYF. DNA of the CDR3: TGTGCCAGCAGCTTAGGAGCGGACAGGGGGTACGAGCAGTACTTC.

The gene calls are TRBV20-1 and TRBJ2-5, with TRBD2 matching 9 bases. This CDR3 spans 14 amino acids. CDR1 is DFQATT, CDR2 SNEGSKA, per germline (reference sequence). V was clipped by 3 bases and J by 1 base; unmatched bases: 3. CDR3 DNA sequence: TGCAGTGCTAGTAGAGCGGGGGGCCAAGAGACCCAGTACTTC. Its protein product is CSASRAGGQETQYF.

By share, this clonotype ranks as medium-sized. The chain has TRBV7-8 and TRBJ1-1; 7 nucleotides align to TRBD1. Germline V gene lookup returns CDR1 SGHVS and CDR2 FQNEAQ. This CDR3 contains 14 residues. The V segment lost 3 bases and the J segment 7 bases; nucleotides outside the gene matches: 8. The CDR3 sequence: CASSFTQGPGEAFF. DNA of the CDR3: TGTGCCAGCAGCTTCACACAGGGGCCCGGTGAAGCTTTCTTT.

Relative to its sample, this clonotype is medium-sized. The CDR3 DNA reads TGCAGTGCCGAGGGTTGGGGGCCCTACGAGCAGTACTTC. Its translation is CSAEGWGPYEQYF. The chain employs TRBV20-1 and TRBJ2-7; a weak D match, TRBD1 (6 bases). Between the trimmed V and J ends, which lost 6 bases and 2 bases, there was a span of 14 bases. The length of the CDR3 is 13 residues. Germline assignment: CDR1 DFQATT and CDR2 SNEGSKA (reference sequence).

Relative to its sample, this clonotype is medium-sized (0.01 to 0.1%). The J gene is TRBJ1-5, the V gene TRBV20-1; D uncertain. The CDR3 covers 14 residues. Germline-derived CDR1 and CDR2 are DFQATT and SNEGSKA (reference sequence). With 6 bases removed from V and 3 bases from J, the gap between germline ends came to 15 bases. The CDR3 DNA reads TGCAGTGCCGCCGACAAAAGGTCCAATCAGCCCCAGCATTTT. It encodes CSAADKRSNQPQHF.